This T cell receptor (beta chain) is drawn from a study of T cell responses to AZD1222 COVID-19 vaccine. Study observations and caveats: AZD1222 recipients seropositive at baseline numbered only five to seven. Clonal diversity may have been underestimated in mostly white British donors.

This clone occurred a few times. Its matching antigen is unknown. The assay was immunoSEQ multiplex PCR, and TCRdb's table has in-frame clones only and misses some. The table lists some 190,000 clones, around 88% of them singletons. Germline-derived CDR1 and CDR2 are SNHLY and FYNNEI. Trimming took 1 base from V and 0 from J, leaving 7 bases between them. There are 15 residues in the CDR3. Sequencing used peripheral blood, obtained on day 0 of AZD1222 vaccination. This chain uses TRBV2 with TRBJ2-1, with D uncertain. The clonotype comes from an adult in good health. The CDR3 here is CASSEDRSSYNEQFF. The CDR3 coding sequence is TGTGCCAGCAGTGAAGACAGAAGCTCCTACAATGAGCAGTTCTTC.